The 27 T cell receptor beta chains below were found in one sample sequenced in a study of blood T cell repertoires in COVID-19. Method: immunoSEQ multiplex PCR; TCRdb's copy keeps in-frame clones and lacks some. The sample lists roughly 30,000 clones; approximately 84% were seen once. Sequenced sample: peripheral blood. These receptors originate from a man aged 80 or over with active COVID-19.

The chain links TRBV6-1 to TRBJ1-6, with D possibly TRBD1 on 5 matching bases. The V gene lost 3 bases and the J gene lost 4 bases, with 13 bases spanning the gap. The CDR3 has 16 amino acids. The V gene's germline CDR1 is MNHNS and CDR2 SASEGT. The CDR3 bases are TGTGCCAGCAGTGAGTTCCAGGGATTGTATAATTCACCCCTCCACTTT. Translating it yields CASSEFQGLYNSPLHF.

J is TRBJ1-5 and V is TRBV10-3, with 11 bases matching TRBD1. The CDR3 has 16 residues. V trimming: 2 bases; J trimming: 3 bases; junction bases outside the gene matches: 3. Germline CDR1 reads ENHRY; CDR2 reads SYGVKD. The CDR3 is CAISEGQGAINQPQHF. DNA of the CDR3: TGTGCCATCAGTGAGGGACAGGGGGCTATCAATCAGCCCCAGCATTTT.

This clone was picked up one time. This rearrangement joins TRBV4-1 to TRBJ1-4; TRBD1 matches at 7 bases. CDR1 and CDR2 from the germline V gene are MGHRA and YSYEKL. The V and J ends lost 1 base and 8 bases, in that order; junction bases with no gene match: 10. The CDR3 is 16 residues long. The CDR3 region has the DNA TGCGCCAGCAGCCAAGTTGAGGGACAGCCGTGGGAAAAACTGTTTTTT. It translates to CASSQVEGQPWEKLFF.

The V call is TRBV5-4, the J call TRBJ2-2; 7 positions agree with TRBD1. Germline assignment: CDR1 SGHNT and CDR2 YYREEE (reference sequence). The CDR3 has 15 amino acids. V dropped 6 bases and J dropped 4; count of bases not matched to a gene: 9. The CDR3 DNA reads TGTGCCAGCAATCCCGGGACAGATTCCACCGGGGAGCTGTTTTTT. It translates to CASNPGTDSTGELFF.

This clone was recorded once. The chain combines TRBV9 with TRBJ2-1; 11 bases map to TRBD2. The CDR3 length is 16 residues. CDR1 is SGDLS, CDR2 YYNGEE, per germline. V lost 0 bases, J lost 4 bases, and 3 bases stayed unmatched. The CDR3 nucleotides are TGTGCCAGCAGCGTAGCATCTAGCGGGGGGTACAATGAGCAGTTCTTC. This gives the protein CASSVASSGGYNEQFF.

This clone has just one count. The CDR3 DNA reads TGCGCCAGCAGCCAAGGACTAGCGGGGGGCAATGAGCAGTTCTTC. This translates into CASSQGLAGGNEQFF. This chain uses TRBV4-1 with TRBJ2-1, with TRBD2 matching 13 bases. Germline V gene lookup returns CDR1 MGHRA and CDR2 YSYEKL. The V and J ends lost 1 base and 6 bases, in that order; junction bases with no gene match: 0. CDR3 size: 15 residues.

V usage is TRBV10-3 and J usage is TRBJ1-2; TRBD1 might be the D (5 bases). This CDR3 is built from 16 residues. CDR1 and CDR2 (germline): ENHRY, SYGVKD. V was clipped by 6 bases and J by 3 bases, with 20 bases between them. CDR3 coding DNA: TGTGCCATCAGAGAGGGTGGGGCATTTGGCTACTATGGCTACACCTTC. Translation: CAIREGGAFGYYGYTF.

The chain joins TRBV11-2 to TRBJ1-4; D is uncertain. Trimming stripped 1 base from V and 7 bases from J, with 13 bases between. Germline CDR1 and CDR2: SGHAT and FQNNGV. This CDR3 comprises 15 residues. The CDR3 bases are TGTGCCAGCAGCTTAGCAAACAGCCAGGTTGAAAAACTGTTTTTT. Amino acids: CASSLANSQVEKLFF. Complete variable domain (other parts from reference TRBV11-2 and TRBJ1-4): EAGVAQSPRYKIIEKRQSVAFWCNPISGHATLYWYQQILGQGPKLLIQFQNNGVVDDSQLPKDRFSAERLKGVDSTLKIQPAKLEDSAVYLCASSLANSQVEKLFFGSGTQLSVL.

The chain is built from TRBV5-4 and TRBJ1-6, with 8 bases that match TRBD1. J lost 4 bases, V lost 5 bases, and 5 bases had no gene match. This CDR3 is built from 15 residues. Germline-derived CDR1 and CDR2 are SGHNT and YYREEE (reference sequence). DNA of the CDR3: TGTGCCAGCAGTCCCCGGACAGGGTATAATTCACCCCTCCACTTT. Translating gives CASSPRTGYNSPLHF.

Only one count was recorded for this clone. This chain uses TRBV5-6 with TRBJ1-4, with 8 bases matching TRBD1. V dropped 4 bases and J dropped 2; count of bases not matched to a gene: 7. The V gene's germline CDR1 is SGHDT and CDR2 YYEEEE. This CDR3 spans 16 amino acids. The chain's CDR3 is CASSVNRQGTNEKLFF. CDR3 coding DNA: TGTGCCAGCAGCGTGAACCGACAGGGGACTAATGAAAAACTGTTTTTT.

The chain combines TRBV2 with TRBJ2-1; D is perhaps TRBD1 (6 bases). This CDR3 is built from 12 residues. Trimming left V 5 bases short and J 10 bases short, with 12 bases between. Germline V CDR1 and CDR2: SNHLY, FYNNEI. The CDR3 protein is CASSKQGYEQFF. The CDR3 bases are TGTGCCAGCAGTAAACAGGGATACGAGCAGTTCTTC.

The chain has TRBV18 and TRBJ2-5; possibly TRBD2 for D (5 bases). V gave up 3 bases and J gave up 10 bases, with 27 bases separating them. Germline CDR1 is KGHSH and CDR2 is LQKENI. The CDR3 runs to 17 residues. CDR3 bases: TGTGCCAGCTCACCTACCCCCCCTCGTCGTGGAGGCGAGGGCCAGTACTTC. Encoded protein: CASSPTPPRRGGEGQYF.

The V and J genes are TRBV27 and TRBJ1-1, with D possibly being TRBD1 (6 bases). There are 13 residues in the CDR3. Germline V lookup: CDR1 MNHEY, CDR2 SMNVEV (reference sequence). V lost 2 bases to trimming and J lost 5 bases, with 9 bases between them. The CDR3 nucleotides are TGTGCCAGCAGTTTAACAGGGTTGACTGAAGCTTTCTTT. Translation: CASSLTGLTEAFF.

This sequence joins TRBV18 and TRBJ2-6; 12 nucleotides agree with TRBD1. Germline V gene sequence: CDR1 KGHSH, CDR2 LQKENI. V shed 0 bases, J shed 0 bases, and the junction held 0 bases outside the gene matches. The CDR3 totals 18 residues. CDR3 amino acids: CASSPPGQGASGANVLTF. Written as DNA, the CDR3 is TGTGCCAGCTCACCACCGGGACAGGGGGCCTCTGGGGCCAACGTCCTGACTTTC.

The genes are TRBV10-3 and TRBJ2-5, with unresolved D. CDR1 ENHRY and CDR2 SYGVKD come from the germline V gene. This CDR3 has 13 amino acids. Trimming removed 1 base at V and 3 bases at J, with 6 bases between. The CDR3 DNA reads as TGTGCCATCAGTGAGTATCGGGAAGAGACCCAGTACTTC. It encodes CAISEYREETQYF.

The chain couples TRBV7-9 to TRBJ2-3, with D maybe TRBD2 (5 bases). Between the trimmed V and J ends, which lost 9 bases and 2 bases, there was a span of 15 bases. Germline-derived CDR1 and CDR2 are SEHNR and FQNEAQ (reference sequence). The CDR3 is 14 residues long. CDR3 loop: CASARLAVTDTQYF. DNA for the CDR3: TGTGCCAGTGCGAGGCTAGCCGTCACAGATACGCAGTATTTT.

The chain employs TRBV7-9 and TRBJ1-1; D is possibly TRBD1 (6 bases). Germline CDR1 SEHNR, CDR2 FQNEAQ (reference sequence). Between the trimmed V and J ends, which lost 5 bases and 0 bases, there was a span of 13 bases. This CDR3 contains 15 residues. The CDR3 bases are TGTGCCAGCAGCCCCCGGGGACAACTGAACACTGAAGCTTTCTTT. It yields the protein CASSPRGQLNTEAFF.

This chain joins TRBV15 and TRBJ2-7; 7 bases are shared with TRBD2. The germline V gene encodes CDR1 LNHNV and CDR2 YYDKDF (reference sequence). V dropped 4 bases and J dropped 0; count of bases not matched to a gene: 6. The CDR3 has 15 residues. The CDR3 DNA reads TGTGCCACCAGCATAAACGGGGGGACCTCCTACGAGCAGTACTTC. This translates into CATSINGGTSYEQYF.

This sequence joins TRBV4-2 and TRBJ2-7; a weak D match, TRBD2 (6 bases). There are 16 residues in the CDR3. The V gene's germline CDR1 is LGHNA and CDR2 YNFKEQ. Trimming removed 0 bases at V and 1 base at J, with 13 bases between. The CDR3 reads CASSQEEGRGSYEQYF. CDR3 nucleotides: TGTGCCAGCAGCCAAGAGGAGGGGCGGGGTTCCTACGAGCAGTACTTC.

This sequence joins TRBV5-6 and TRBJ2-3, with 7 bases aligning to TRBD2. Per the germline V gene, CDR1 is SGHDT and CDR2 is YYEEEE. The CDR3 consists of 15 residues. The J segment lost 2 bases and the V segment lost 2 bases, leaving 5 bases of the junction unmatched. The DNA of the CDR3 is TGTGCCAGCAGCTTCTCTAGCGGAAACACAGATACGCAGTATTTT. It specifies CASSFSSGNTDTQYF. Based on the CDR3 plus reference TRBV5-6 and TRBJ2-3, the full variable domain is DAGVTQSPTHLIKTRGQQVTLRCSPKSGHDTVSWYQQALGQGPQFIFQYYEEEERQRGNFPDRFSGHQFPNYSSELNVNALLLGDSALYLCASSFSSGNTDTQYFGPGTRLTVL.

The chain joins TRBV2 to TRBJ2-1; 9 bases match TRBD2. Germline V gives CDR1 SNHLY, CDR2 FYNNEI. The CDR3 is 15 amino acids. Germline trimming cut 5 bases from V and 10 bases from J; bases unmatched to any gene: 12. Here the CDR3 DNA reads TGTGCCAGCAGTCTTAGCGGGGGAGCCGCAGGAGAGCAGTTCTTC. It specifies CASSLSGGAAGEQFF. Supplemented by reference TRBV2 and TRBJ2-1, the full variable domain reads EPEVTQTPSHQVTQMGQEVILRCVPISNHLYFYWYRQILGQKVEFLVSFYNNEISEKSEIFDDQFSVERPDGSNFTLKIRSTKLEDSAMYFCASSLSGGAAGEQFFGPGTRLTVL.

The sample holds one count of this clone. The V and J genes are TRBV2 and TRBJ2-1; TRBD2 matches at 12 bases. The CDR3 totals 17 residues. Germline values: CDR1 SNHLY, CDR2 FYNNEI. The junction had 10 bases not matched to a gene; V was cut back by 6 bases and J by 4 bases. The CDR3 DNA is TGTGCCAGCAGGGGGGGACTAGCGGGTGTAGGGTACAATGAGCAGTTCTTC. Its translation is CASRGGLAGVGYNEQFF.

The V gene is TRBV9, the J gene TRBJ2-7; D not certain. The CDR3 loop spans 14 amino acids. Germline values: CDR1 SGDLS, CDR2 YYNGEE. V was cut by 0 bases and J by 3 bases, with 10 bases left in between. CDR3 amino acids: CASSVALQNYEQYF. The CDR3 region has the DNA TGTGCCAGCAGCGTAGCTCTTCAGAACTACGAGCAGTACTTC.

This chain links TRBV7-6 with TRBJ1-1; D gene uncertain. The germline V and J ends were trimmed by 4 bases and 0 bases, with 21 bases remaining between them. The CDR3 covers 18 residues. Per germline, CDR1 SGHVS and CDR2 FNYEAQ. The CDR3 sequence is CASSSTNLGGRMNTEAFF. CDR3 sequence (DNA): TGTGCCAGCAGCTCAACTAACCTTGGAGGGAGGATGAACACTGAAGCTTTCTTT. Together with reference TRBV7-6 and TRBJ1-1, the CDR3 gives the full variable domain: GAGVSQSPRYKVTKRGQDVALRCDPISGHVSLYWYRQALGQGPEFLTYFNYEAQQDKSGLPNDRFSAERPEGSISTLTIQRTEQRDSAMYRCASSSTNLGGRMNTEAFFGQGTRLTVV.

V is TRBV18 and J is TRBJ1-2, with D unresolved. CDR1 is KGHSH and CDR2 is LQKENI in the germline V gene. CDR3 length: 15 amino acids. Trimming removed 4 bases from V and 0 bases from J, with 12 bases in between. This CDR3 is CASSLNPPANYGYTF. As DNA, the CDR3 is TGTGCCAGCTCACTCAACCCCCCAGCTAACTATGGCTACACCTTC.

This clone appeared a few times. V is TRBV2 and J is TRBJ2-7; TRBD1 is a possible D gene (5 bases). V lost 5 bases and J lost 3, with 20 bases in between. The CDR3 is 16 amino acids. Germline loops: CDR1 SNHLY, CDR2 FYNNEI. In DNA form, the CDR3 reads TGTGCCAGCAGTCAAGGCCCTGGGCAGGGTGGCTACGAGCAGTACTTC. Translating it yields CASSQGPGQGGYEQYF.

The rearrangement joins TRBV15 to TRBJ2-6; 8 bases align to TRBD1. After removal of 1 base from V and 4 bases from J, the junction contained 6 bases not matched to a gene. The CDR3 consists of 17 residues. CDR1 LNHNV and CDR2 YYDKDF come from the germline V gene (reference sequence). The CDR3 spells CATSRARTGTGANVLTF. For the CDR3, the DNA is TGTGCCACCAGCAGAGCAAGGACAGGGACCGGGGCCAACGTCCTGACTTTC.